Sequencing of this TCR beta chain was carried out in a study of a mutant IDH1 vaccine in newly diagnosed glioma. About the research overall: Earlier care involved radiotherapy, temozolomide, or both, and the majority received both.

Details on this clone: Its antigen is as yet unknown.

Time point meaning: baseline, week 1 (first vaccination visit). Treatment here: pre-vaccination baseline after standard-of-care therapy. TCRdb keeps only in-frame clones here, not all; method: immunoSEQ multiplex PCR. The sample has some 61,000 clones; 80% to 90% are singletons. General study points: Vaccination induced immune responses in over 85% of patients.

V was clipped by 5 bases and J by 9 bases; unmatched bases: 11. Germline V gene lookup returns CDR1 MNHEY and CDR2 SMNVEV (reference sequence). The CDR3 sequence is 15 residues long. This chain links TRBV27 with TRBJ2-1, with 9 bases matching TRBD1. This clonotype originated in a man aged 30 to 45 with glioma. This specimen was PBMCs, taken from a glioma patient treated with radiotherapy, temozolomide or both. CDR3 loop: CASSRPGTGRGEQFF. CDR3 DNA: TGTGCCAGCAGTCGTCCCGGGACAGGGAGGGGTGAGCAGTTCTTC.